Described below is a single T cell receptor (beta chain) sequence and its context. No antigen is known for it. This sample is part of a study of T cell responses to AZD1222 COVID-19 vaccine. Study results and caveats: When two AZD1222 doses had been given, Spike-specific TCR breadth and depth rose. Donors skewed white British and female; clonal diversity was possibly underestimated. Close to half of all spike-specific TCRs reportedly target regions of the variants that are unmutated. No day 14 peak samples; only post-peak repertoires were characterized.

Deletions cut 4 bases from V and 3 bases from J, with 4 bases between. CDR1 and CDR2 (germline): SGHNT, YENEEA. This CDR3 has 11 amino acids. TCRdb's table, derived via immunoSEQ multiplex PCR, lists solely in-frame clones and lacks some. The sample yields approximately 190,000 clones, around 92% seen once. The gene calls are TRBV11-3 and TRBJ2-7; D remains unclear. Sequencing used peripheral blood, obtained on day 0 of AZD1222 vaccination. The receptor was isolated from an adult in good health. CDR3 sequence: CASSSGYEQYF. The CDR3 nucleotides are TGTGCCAGCAGCTCGGGCTACGAGCAGTACTTC.